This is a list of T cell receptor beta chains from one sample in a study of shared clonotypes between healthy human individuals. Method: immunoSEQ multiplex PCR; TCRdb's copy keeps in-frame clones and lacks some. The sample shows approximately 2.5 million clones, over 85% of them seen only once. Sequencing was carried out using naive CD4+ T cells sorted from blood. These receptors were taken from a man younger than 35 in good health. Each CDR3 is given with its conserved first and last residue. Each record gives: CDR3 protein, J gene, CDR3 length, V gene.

CASSLGSGANEKLFF,TRBJ1-4,15,TRBV5-4
CASSPRAAGRGPLHF,TRBJ1-6,15,TRBV18
CASSVDTYNSPLHF,TRBJ1-6,14,TRBV9
CASTLGMADEQFF,TRBJ2-1,13,TRBV7-9
CASSQDFSGNTIYF,TRBJ1-3,14,TRBV4-1
CASSERDRGFFYNEQFF,TRBJ2-1,17,TRBV6-1
CASSLLQTDTQYF,TRBJ2-3,13,TRBV7-9
CAISEQGPGYEQYF,TRBJ2-7,14,TRBV10-3
CASSPRLAGSGQETQYF,TRBJ2-5,17,TRBV5-1
CASSLAGENTEAFF,TRBJ1-1,14,TRBV5-1
CASSVAFGLQETQYF,TRBJ2-5,15,TRBV9
CASSPSFLAGIPPYEQYF,TRBJ2-7,18,TRBV9
CASSPWTSGGNEQFF,TRBJ2-1,15,TRBV14
CASSPTNYGYTF,TRBJ1-2,12,TRBV11-2
CASSLGRDNQPQHF,TRBJ1-5,14,TRBV5-1
CASNDGPTEKLFF,TRBJ1-4,13,TRBV6-1
CASSIGATGFDTGELFF,TRBJ2-2,17,TRBV19
CAISAGNTGELFF,TRBJ2-2,13,TRBV10-3
CAWSLGSGNTIYF,TRBJ1-3,13,TRBV30
CATKSPPGGAEYF,TRBJ2-5,13,TRBV6-6
CASSPRTGTYEQYF,TRBJ2-7,14,TRBV18
CAISSGTSGGVSYEQYF,TRBJ2-7,17,TRBV10-3
CASSLAVGGGYNEQFF,TRBJ2-1,16,TRBV7-2
CASSDRGPSNQPQHF,TRBJ1-5,15,TRBV2
CAWSERGNTIYF,TRBJ1-3,12,TRBV30
CAWSTGGLPMQQFF,TRBJ2-1,14,TRBV30
CASSSYPGRTGVSYNSPLHF,TRBJ1-6,20,TRBV19
CASSLPRQGYEQYF,TRBJ2-7,14,TRBV5-1
CASSEAPGESSYNSPLHF,TRBJ1-6,18,TRBV6-1
CASSPGQLLGETQYF,TRBJ2-5,15,TRBV4-3
CASSLGLRGSPYEQYF,TRBJ2-7,16,TRBV7-9
CASWGQGANEKLFF,TRBJ1-4,14,TRBV5-8